This T cell receptor beta chain was recorded in a study of PD-L1 blockade in urothelial cancer. Looking at the study overall: At 3 weeks after treatment start (second dose) and again at 6 weeks, blood was analyzed. Each blood sample yielded a median of 141,255 T cells.

The sample's time point: pretreatment peripheral blood. Per-patient samples, pretreatment and on-treatment, numbered 1 to 8. Germline CDR1 SGDLS, CDR2 YYNGEE. The J segment lost 9 bases and the V segment lost 0 bases, leaving 10 bases of the junction unmatched. The CDR3 spans 16 residues. TCR analog templates of synthetic origin were spiked into each PCR. TCRdb's copy holds only in-frame clones and misses some; the assay was immunoSEQ multiplex PCR. The sample comprises tens of thousands of clones, approximately 88% of which are singletons, and roughly 15% rests with the top ten. The sequence was collected from a woman aged 55-70 years with urothelial cancer. The J gene is TRBJ2-1, the V gene TRBV9; 9 bases are shared with TRBD2. The starting material was PBMCs, obtained around atezolizumab (anti-PD-L1) treatment. The CDR3 nucleotides are TGTGCCAGCAGCGTAGGAAGACTAGCGGAGGTGGGTGAGCAGTTCTTC. This sequence encodes CASSVGRLAEVGEQFF.